This entry is about one TCR beta chain. This entry belongs to a study of blood T cell repertoires in COVID-19. Study details: Italy, Spain and the United States were the sources of the convalescent and acute COVID-19 samples. PBMCs, B-cell-depleted T cells, or T cells were the source of the cDNA or gDNA that made up the material.

Germline-derived CDR1 and CDR2 are MNHEY and SVGEGT. This CDR3 comprises 16 residues. The trim removed 0 bases at V and 5 bases at J, leaving 7 bases unmatched. Original processing notes: Using reference gene primer amplification, nucleated cell counts were estimated. Sequencing was performed with immunoSEQ multiplex PCR; in TCRdb, only in-frame clones are kept and a portion is missing. V, J and clone size reflect that table, while D and trimming were determined from the DNA. The table includes about 220,000 clones, 80% detected once. This sequence was found in a human donor in a cohort sampled during active COVID-19. Sequences were obtained from peripheral blood. This chain links TRBV6-2 or TRBV6-3 with TRBJ1-2; 9 bases fit TRBD1. The CDR3 protein is CASSYSPGQGSYGYTF. The CDR3 nucleotides are TGTGCCAGCAGTTACTCCCCTGGACAGGGGAGTTATGGCTACACCTTC.